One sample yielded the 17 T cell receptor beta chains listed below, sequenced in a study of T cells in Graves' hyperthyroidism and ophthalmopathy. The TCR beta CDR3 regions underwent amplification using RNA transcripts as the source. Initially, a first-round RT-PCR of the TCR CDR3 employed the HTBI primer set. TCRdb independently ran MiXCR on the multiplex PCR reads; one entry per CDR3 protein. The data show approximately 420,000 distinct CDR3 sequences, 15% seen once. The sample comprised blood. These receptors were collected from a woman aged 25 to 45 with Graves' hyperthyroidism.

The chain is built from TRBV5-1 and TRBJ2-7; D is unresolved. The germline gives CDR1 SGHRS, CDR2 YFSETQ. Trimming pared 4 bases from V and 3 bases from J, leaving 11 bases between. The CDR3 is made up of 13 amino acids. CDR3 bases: TGCGCCAGCAGCATTGTCTCCCGCTACGAGCAGTACTTC. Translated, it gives CASSIVSRYEQYF.

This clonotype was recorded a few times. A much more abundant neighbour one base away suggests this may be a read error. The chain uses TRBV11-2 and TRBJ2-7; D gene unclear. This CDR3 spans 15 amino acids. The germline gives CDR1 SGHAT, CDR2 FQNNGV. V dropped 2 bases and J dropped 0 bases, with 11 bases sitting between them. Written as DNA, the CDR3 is TGTGCCAGCAGCTTAACGTTCGGTACCTCCTACGAGCAGTACTTC. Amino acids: CASSLTFGTSYEQYF.

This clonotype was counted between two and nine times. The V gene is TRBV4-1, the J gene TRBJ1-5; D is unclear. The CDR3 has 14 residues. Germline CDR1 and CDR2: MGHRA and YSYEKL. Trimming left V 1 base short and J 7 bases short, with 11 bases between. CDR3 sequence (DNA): TGCGCCAGCAGCCAAGTGAGCTCTCGCCAGCCCCAGCATTTT. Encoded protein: CASSQVSSRQPQHF.

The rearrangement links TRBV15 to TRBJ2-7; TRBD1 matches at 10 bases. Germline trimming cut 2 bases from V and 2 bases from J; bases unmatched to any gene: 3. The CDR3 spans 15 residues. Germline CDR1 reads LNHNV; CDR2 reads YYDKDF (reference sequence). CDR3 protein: CATSRTGTGAYEQYF. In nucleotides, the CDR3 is TGTGCCACCAGCAGAACCGGGACAGGGGCCTACGAGCAGTACTTC.

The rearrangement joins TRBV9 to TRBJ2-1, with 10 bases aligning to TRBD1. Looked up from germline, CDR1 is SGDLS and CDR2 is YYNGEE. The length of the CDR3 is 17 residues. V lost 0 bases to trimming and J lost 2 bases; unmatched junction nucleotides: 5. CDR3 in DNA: TGTGCCAGCAGCGTAGAAGGACAGGGGGTTGCCTACAATGAGCAGTTCTTC. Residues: CASSVEGQGVAYNEQFF.

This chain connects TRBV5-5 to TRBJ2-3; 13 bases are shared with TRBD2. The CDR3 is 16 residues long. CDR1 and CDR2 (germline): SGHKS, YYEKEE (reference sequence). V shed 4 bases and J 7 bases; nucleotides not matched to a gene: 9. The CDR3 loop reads CASSAVLAGGPNTQYF. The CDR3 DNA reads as TGTGCCAGCAGCGCGGTACTAGCGGGAGGGCCAAATACGCAGTATTTT.

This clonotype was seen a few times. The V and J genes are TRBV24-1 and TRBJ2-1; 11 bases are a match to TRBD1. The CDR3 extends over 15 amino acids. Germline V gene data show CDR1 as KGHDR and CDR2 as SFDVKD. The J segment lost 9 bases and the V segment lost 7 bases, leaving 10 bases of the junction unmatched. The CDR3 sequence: CATSGQGASWSEQFF. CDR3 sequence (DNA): TGTGCCACCAGCGGACAGGGGGCTTCATGGAGTGAGCAGTTCTTC.

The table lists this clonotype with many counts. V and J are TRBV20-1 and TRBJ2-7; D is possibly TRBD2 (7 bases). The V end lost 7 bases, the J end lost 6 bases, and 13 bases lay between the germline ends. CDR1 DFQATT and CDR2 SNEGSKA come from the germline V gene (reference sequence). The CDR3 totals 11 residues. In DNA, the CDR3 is TGCAGTGTTAAGGGGGGGTTCGAGCAGTACTTC. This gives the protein CSVKGGFEQYF.

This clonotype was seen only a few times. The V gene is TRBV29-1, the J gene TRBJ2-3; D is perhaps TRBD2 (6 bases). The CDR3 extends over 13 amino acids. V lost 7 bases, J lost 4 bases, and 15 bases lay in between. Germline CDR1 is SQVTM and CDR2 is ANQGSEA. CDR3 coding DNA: TGCAGCGGGTGGGCGGGAAGGGCAGATACGCAGTATTTT. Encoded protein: CSGWAGRADTQYF.

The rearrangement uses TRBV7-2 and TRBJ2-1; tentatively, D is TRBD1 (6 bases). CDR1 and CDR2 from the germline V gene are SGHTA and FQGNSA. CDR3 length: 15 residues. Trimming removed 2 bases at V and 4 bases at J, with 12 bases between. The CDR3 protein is CASSLNAGAYNEQFF. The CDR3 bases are TGTGCCAGCAGCTTAAACGCAGGGGCTTACAATGAGCAGTTCTTC.

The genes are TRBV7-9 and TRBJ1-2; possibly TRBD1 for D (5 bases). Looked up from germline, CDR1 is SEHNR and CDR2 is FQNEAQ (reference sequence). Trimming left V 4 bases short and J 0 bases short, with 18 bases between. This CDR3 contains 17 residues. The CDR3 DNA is TGTGCCAGCAGCTCCACCCGGGACGGGGCGGCTAACTATGGCTACACCTTC. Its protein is CASSSTRDGAANYGYTF.

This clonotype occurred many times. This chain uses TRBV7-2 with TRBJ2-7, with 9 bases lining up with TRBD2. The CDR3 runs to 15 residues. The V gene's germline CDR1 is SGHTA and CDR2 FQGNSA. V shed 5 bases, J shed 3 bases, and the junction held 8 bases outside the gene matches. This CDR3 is CASSQGTSMFYEQYF. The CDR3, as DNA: TGTGCCAGCAGCCAAGGGACTAGCATGTTCTACGAGCAGTACTTC. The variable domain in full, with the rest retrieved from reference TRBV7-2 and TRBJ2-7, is GAGVSQSPSNKVTEKGKDVELRCDPISGHTALYWYRQSLGQGLEFLIYFQGNSAPDKSGLPSDRFSAERTGGSVSTLTIQRTQQEDSAVYLCASSQGTSMFYEQYFGPGTRLTVT.

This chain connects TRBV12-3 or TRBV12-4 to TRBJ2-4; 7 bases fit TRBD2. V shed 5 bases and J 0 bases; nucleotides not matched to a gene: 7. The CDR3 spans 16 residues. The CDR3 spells CASSPSGAPAKNIQYF. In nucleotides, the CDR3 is TGTGCCAGCAGTCCTAGCGGAGCACCAGCCAAAAACATTCAGTACTTC.

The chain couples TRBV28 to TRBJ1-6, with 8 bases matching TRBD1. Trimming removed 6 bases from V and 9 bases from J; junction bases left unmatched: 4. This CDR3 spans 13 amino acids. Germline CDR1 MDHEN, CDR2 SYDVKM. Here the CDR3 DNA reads TGTGCCAGCAGAGGACAGGGAGGTTCACCCCTCCACTTT. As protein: CASRGQGGSPLHF.

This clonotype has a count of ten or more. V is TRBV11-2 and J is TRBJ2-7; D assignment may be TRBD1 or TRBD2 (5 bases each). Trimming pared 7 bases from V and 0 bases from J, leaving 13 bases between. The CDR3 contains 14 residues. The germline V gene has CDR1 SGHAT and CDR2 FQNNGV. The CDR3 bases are TGTGCCAGCAAGTGGGGGAGAAGCTCCTACGAGCAGTACTTC. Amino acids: CASKWGRSSYEQYF.

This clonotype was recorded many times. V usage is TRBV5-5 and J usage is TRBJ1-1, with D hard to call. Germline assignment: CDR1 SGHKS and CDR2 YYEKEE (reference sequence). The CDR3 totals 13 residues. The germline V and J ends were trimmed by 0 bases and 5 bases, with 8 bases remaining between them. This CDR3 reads CASSLVGKTEAFF. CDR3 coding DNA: TGTGCCAGCAGCTTGGTTGGGAAGACTGAAGCTTTCTTT.

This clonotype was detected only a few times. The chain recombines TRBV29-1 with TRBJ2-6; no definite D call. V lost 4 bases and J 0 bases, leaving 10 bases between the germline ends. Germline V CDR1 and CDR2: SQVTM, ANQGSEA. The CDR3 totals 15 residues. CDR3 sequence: CSVVVQTSGANVLTF. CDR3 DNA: TGCAGCGTTGTCGTACAGACCTCTGGGGCCAACGTCCTGACTTTC.